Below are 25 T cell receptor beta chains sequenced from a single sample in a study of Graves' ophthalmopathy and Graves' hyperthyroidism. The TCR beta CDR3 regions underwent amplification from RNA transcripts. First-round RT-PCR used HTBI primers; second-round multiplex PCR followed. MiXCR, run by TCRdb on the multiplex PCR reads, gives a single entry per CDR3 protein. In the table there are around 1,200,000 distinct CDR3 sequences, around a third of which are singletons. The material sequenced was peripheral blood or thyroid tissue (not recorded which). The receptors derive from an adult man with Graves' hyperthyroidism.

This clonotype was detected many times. CDR3 nucleotide sequence: TGCAGTGCTCTTTCGCTGAACACTGAAGCTTTCTTT. It translates to CSALSLNTEAFF. This chain joins TRBV20-1 and TRBJ1-1; no clear D gene. Trimming left V 5 bases short and J 0 bases short, with 7 bases between. Germline CDR1 DFQATT, CDR2 SNEGSKA (reference sequence). The CDR3 totals 12 residues.

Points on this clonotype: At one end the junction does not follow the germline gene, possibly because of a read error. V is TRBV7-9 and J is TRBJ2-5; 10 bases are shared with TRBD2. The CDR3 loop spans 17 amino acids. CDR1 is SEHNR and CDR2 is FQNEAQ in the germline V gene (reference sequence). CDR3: CASSSNLAGDPQQTQYF. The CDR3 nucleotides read TGTGCCAGCAGCTCTAACCTAGCGGGAGATCCCCAACAGACCCAGTACTTC.

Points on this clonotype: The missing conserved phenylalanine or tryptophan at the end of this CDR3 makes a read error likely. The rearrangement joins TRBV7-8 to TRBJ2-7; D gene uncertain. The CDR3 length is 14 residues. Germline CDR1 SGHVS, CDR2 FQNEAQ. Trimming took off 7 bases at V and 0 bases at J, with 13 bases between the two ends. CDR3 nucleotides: TGTGCCAGCAACCTAGGTCGAAGCTCCTACGAGCAGTACTGC. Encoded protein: CASNLGRSSYEQYC.

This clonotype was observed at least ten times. The CDR3 is CASSGTDNYGYTF. The CDR3 DNA reads as TGTGCCAGTAGCGGGACAGACAACTATGGCTACACCTTC. This sequence joins TRBV19 and TRBJ1-2; 7 nucleotides agree with TRBD1. V was clipped by 6 bases and J by 2 bases; unmatched bases: 3. Germline CDR1 is LNHDA and CDR2 is SQIVND (reference sequence). The CDR3 length is 13 residues.

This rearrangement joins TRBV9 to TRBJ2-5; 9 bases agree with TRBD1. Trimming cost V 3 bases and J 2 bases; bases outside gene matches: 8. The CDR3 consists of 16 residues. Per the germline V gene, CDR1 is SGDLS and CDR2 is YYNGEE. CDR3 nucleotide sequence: TGTGCCAGCAGCGCCGCCGGGACAGGGTTACAAGAGACCCAGTACTTC. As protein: CASSAAGTGLQETQYF.

The CDR3 bases are TGCAGTGCTAGATCTAGCGGGGTCTACGAGCAGTACTTC. It encodes CSARSSGVYEQYF. V gene TRBV20-1 combines with J gene TRBJ2-7; 9 nucleotides align to TRBD2. The germline CDR1 and CDR2 sequences are DFQATT and SNEGSKA (reference sequence). The trim removed 2 bases at V and 3 bases at J, leaving 2 bases unmatched. CDR3 length: 13 amino acids.

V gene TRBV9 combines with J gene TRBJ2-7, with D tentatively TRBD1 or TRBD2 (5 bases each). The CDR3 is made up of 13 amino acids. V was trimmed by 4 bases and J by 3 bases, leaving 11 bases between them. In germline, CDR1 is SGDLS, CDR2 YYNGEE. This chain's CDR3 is CASSFGTNYEQYF. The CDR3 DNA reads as TGTGCCAGCAGCTTCGGGACCAACTACGAGCAGTACTTC.

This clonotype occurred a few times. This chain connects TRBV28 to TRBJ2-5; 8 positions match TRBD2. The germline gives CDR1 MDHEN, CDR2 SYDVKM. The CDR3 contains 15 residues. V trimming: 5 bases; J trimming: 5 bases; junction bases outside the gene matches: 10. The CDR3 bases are TGTGCCAGCAGTCCGCCGGGACTAGGGGTTGAGACCCAGTACTTC. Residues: CASSPPGLGVETQYF. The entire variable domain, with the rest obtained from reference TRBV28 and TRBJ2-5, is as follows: DVKVTQSSRYLVKRTGEKVFLECVQDMDHENMFWYRQDPGLGLRLIYFSYDVKMKEKGDIPEGYSVSREKKERFSLILESASTNQTSMYLCASSPPGLGVETQYFGPGTRLLVL.

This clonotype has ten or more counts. The CDR3 DNA sequence: TGTGCCAGCAGCTTTGTCAGGGCACGCTATGGCTACACCTTC. Protein: CASSFVRARYGYTF. The chain couples TRBV7-7 to TRBJ1-2, with D maybe TRBD1 (5 bases). The CDR3 runs to 14 residues. Germline CDR1 is SSHAT and CDR2 is FNYEAQ (reference sequence). V lost 3 bases, J lost 4 bases, and 12 bases lay in between.

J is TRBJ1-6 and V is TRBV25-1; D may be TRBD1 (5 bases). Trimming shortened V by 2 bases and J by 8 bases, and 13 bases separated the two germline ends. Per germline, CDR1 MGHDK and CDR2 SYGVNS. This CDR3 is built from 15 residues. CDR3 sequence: CASSELDSGYSPLHF. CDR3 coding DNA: TGTGCCAGCAGTGAACTTGACAGCGGATATTCACCCCTCCACTTT.

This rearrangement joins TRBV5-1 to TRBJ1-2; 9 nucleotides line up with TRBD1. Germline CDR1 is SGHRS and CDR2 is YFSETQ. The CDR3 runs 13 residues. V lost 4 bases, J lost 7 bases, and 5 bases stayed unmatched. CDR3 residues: CASSRTGAPGYTF. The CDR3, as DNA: TGCGCCAGCAGCAGGACAGGGGCCCCTGGCTACACCTTC.

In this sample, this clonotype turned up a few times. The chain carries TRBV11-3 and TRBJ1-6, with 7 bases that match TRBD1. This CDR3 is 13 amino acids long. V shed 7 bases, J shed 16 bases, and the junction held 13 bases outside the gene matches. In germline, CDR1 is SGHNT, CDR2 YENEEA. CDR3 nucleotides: TGTGCCAGCACCCAACAGGGGTCGGAGACACTCCACTTT. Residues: CASTQQGSETLHF.

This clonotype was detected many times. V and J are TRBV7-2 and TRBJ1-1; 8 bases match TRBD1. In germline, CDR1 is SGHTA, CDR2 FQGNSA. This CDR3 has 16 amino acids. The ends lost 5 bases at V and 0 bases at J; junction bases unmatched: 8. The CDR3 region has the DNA TGTGCCAGCAGCCTGGACAGGGTCTACATGAACACTGAAGCTTTCTTT. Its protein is CASSLDRVYMNTEAFF.

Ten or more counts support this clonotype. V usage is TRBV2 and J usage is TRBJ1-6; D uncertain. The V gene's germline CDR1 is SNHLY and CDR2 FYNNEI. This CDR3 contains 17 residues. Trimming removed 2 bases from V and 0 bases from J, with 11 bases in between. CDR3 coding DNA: TGTGCCAGCAGTGAACCTCGAACGGGCTCCTATAATTCACCCCTCCACTTT. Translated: CASSEPRTGSYNSPLHF.

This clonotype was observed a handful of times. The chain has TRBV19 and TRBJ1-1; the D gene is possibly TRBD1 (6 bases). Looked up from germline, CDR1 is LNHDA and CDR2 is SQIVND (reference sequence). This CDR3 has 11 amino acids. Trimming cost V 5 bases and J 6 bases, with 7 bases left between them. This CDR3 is CASSWGPEAFF. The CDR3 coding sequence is TGTGCCAGTAGTTGGGGGCCTGAAGCTTTCTTT.

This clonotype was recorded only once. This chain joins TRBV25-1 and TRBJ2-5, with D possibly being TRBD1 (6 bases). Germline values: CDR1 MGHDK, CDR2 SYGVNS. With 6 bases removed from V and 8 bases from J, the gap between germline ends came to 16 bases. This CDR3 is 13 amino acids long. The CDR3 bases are TGTGCCAGCAGCTGGGACACCGACGGTACCCAGTACTTC. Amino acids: CASSWDTDGTQYF.

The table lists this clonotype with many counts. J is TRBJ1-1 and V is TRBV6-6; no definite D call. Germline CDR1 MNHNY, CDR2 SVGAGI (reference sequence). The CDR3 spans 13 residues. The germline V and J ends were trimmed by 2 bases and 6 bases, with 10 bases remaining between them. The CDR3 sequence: CASSYLEGAEAFF. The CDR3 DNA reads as TGTGCCAGCAGTTACCTGGAGGGTGCTGAAGCTTTCTTT.

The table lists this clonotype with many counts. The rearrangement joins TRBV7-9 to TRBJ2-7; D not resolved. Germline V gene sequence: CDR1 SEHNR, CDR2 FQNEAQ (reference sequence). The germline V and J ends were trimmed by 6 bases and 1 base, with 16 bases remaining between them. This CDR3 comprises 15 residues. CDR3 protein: CASSVGGTFSYEQYF. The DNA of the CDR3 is TGTGCCAGCAGTGTGGGTGGAACTTTTTCCTACGAGCAGTACTTC. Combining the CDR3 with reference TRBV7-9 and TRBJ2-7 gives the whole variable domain DTGVSQNPRHKITKRGQNVTFRCDPISEHNRLYWYRQTLGQGPEFLTYFQNEAQLEKSRLLSDRFSAERPKGSFSTLEIQRTEQGDSAMYLCASSVGGTFSYEQYFGPGTRLTVT.

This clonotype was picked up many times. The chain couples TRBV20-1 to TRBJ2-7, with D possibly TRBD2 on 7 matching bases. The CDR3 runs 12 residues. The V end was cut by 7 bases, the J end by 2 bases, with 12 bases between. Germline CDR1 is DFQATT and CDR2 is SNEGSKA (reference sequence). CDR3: CSVTRGPYEQYF. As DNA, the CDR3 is TGCAGTGTTACGCGGGGGCCCTACGAGCAGTACTTC.

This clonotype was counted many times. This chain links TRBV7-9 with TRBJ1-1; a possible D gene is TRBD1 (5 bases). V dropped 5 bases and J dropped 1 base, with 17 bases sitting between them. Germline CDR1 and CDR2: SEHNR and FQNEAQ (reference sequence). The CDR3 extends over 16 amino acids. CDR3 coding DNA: TGTGCCAGCAGCCCTCACCCAGCAGGGACGAACACTGAAGCTTTCTTT. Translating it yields CASSPHPAGTNTEAFF.

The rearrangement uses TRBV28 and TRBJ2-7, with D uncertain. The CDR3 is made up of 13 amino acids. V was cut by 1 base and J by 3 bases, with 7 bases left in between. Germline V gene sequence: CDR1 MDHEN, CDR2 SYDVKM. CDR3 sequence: CASSLYANYEQYF. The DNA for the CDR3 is TGTGCCAGCAGTTTATATGCTAACTACGAGCAGTACTTC.

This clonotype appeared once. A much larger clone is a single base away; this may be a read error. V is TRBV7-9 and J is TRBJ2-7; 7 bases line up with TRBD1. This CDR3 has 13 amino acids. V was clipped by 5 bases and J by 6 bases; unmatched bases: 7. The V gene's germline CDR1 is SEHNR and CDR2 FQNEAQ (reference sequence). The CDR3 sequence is CASSTGTVSEQYF. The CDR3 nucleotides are TGTGCCAGCAGCACCGGGACAGTATCCGAGCAGTACTTC.

CDR3 nucleotide sequence: TGTGCCAGTAGGGCTGGGTTGGGGGGGCCACAGCCCCAGCATTTT. This translates into CASRAGLGGPQPQHF. The gene calls are TRBV7-4 and TRBJ1-5; maybe TRBD1 (6 bases). The CDR3 extends over 15 amino acids. V gave up 9 bases and J gave up 7 bases, with 22 bases separating them. The germline CDR1 and CDR2 sequences are SGHVT and SQSDAQ.

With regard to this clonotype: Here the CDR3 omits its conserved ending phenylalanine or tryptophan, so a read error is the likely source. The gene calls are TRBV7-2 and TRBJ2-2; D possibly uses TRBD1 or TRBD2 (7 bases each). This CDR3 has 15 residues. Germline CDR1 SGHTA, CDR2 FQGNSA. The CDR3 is CASSRARGGTGALFS. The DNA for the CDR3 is TGTGCCAGCAGCAGAGCCAGGGGGGGGACCGGGGCGCTGTTTTCT.

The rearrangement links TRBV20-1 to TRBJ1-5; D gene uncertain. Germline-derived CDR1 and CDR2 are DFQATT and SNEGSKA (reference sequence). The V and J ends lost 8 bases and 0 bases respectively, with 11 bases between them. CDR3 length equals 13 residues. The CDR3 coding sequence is TGCAGTAATGGAGGGCTTAGCAATCAGCCCCAGCATTTT. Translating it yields CSNGGLSNQPQHF.